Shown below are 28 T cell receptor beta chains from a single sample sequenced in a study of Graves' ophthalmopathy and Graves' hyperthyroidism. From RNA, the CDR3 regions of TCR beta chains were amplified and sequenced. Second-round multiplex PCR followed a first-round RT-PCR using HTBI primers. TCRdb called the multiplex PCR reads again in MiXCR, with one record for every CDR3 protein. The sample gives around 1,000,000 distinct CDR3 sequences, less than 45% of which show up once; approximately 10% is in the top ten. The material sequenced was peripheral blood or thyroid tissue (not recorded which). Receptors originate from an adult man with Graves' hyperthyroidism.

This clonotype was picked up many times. The CDR3 region has the DNA TGTGCCATCAGGGTGGACAGGGGGACTGGGGCCAACGTCCTGACTTTC. This translates into CAIRVDRGTGANVLTF. The chain recombines TRBV10-3 with TRBJ2-6; TRBD1 matches at 10 bases. The trim removed 6 bases at V and 2 bases at J, leaving 4 bases unmatched. Per germline, CDR1 ENHRY and CDR2 SYGVKD. The CDR3 runs to 16 residues.

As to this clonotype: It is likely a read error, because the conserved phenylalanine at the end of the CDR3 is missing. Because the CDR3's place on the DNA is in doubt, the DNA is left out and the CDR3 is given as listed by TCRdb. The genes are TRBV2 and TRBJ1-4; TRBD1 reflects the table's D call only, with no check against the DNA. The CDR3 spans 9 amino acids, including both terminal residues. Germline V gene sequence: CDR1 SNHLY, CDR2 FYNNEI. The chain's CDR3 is CASSEDRGL.

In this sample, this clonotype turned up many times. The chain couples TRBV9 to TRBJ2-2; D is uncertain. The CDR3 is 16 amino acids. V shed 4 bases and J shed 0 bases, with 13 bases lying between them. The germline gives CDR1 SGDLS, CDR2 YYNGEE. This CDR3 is CASSPRSLANTGELFF. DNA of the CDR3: TGTGCCAGCAGCCCCAGAAGCCTCGCGAACACCGGGGAGCTGTTTTTT.

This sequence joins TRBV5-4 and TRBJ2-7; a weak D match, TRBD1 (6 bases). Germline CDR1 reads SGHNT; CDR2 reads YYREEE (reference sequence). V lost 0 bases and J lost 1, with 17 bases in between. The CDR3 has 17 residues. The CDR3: CASSLAPTGLGSYEQYF. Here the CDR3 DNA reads TGTGCCAGCAGCTTGGCCCCTACAGGGCTTGGGTCCTACGAGCAGTACTTC.

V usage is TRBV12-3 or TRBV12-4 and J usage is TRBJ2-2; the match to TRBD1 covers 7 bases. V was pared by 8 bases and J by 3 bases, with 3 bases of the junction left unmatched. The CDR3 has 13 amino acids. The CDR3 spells CASWGTDTGELFF. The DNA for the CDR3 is TGTGCCAGCTGGGGGACAGACACCGGGGAGCTGTTTTTT.

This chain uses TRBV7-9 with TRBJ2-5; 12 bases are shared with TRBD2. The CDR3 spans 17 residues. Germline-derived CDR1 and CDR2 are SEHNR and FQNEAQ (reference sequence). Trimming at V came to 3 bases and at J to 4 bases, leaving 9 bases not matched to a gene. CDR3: CASSFSLAGGPGETQYF. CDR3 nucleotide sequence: TGTGCCAGCAGCTTTAGTCTAGCGGGGGGGCCAGGAGAGACCCAGTACTTC.

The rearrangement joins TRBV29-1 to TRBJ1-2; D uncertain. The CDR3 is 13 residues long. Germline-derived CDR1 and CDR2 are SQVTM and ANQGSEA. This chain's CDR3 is CTGEGSFTYGYTF. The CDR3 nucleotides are TGCACCGGGGAAGGTTCCTTCACCTATGGCTACACCTTC.

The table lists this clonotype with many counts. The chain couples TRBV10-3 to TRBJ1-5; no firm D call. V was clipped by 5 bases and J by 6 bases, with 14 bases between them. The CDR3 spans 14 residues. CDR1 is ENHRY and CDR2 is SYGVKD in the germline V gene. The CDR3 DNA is TGTGCCATCAGTCGTTTAGGGCTAGGTCAGCCCCAGCATTTT. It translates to CAISRLGLGQPQHF.

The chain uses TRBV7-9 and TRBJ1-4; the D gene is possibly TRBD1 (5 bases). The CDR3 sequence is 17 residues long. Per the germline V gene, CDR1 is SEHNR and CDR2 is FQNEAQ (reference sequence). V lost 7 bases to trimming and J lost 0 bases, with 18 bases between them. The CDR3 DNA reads TGTGCCAGCACCCCAGGGCACCCACGGACAACTAATGAAAAACTGTTTTTT. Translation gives CASTPGHPRTTNEKLFF.

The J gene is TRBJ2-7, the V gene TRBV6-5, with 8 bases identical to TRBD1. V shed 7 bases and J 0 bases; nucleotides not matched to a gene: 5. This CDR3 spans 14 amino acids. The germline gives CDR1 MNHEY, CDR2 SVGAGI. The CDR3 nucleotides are TGTGCCAGCACACCCGGGACAGGCTCCTACGAGCAGTACTTC. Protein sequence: CASTPGTGSYEQYF.

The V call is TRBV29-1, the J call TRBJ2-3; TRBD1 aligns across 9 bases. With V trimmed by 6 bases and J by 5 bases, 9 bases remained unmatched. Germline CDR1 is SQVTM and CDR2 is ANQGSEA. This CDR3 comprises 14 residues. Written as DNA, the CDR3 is TGCAGCGTCCTACTATGGGACAGGGAAGATACGCAGTATTTT. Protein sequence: CSVLLWDREDTQYF.

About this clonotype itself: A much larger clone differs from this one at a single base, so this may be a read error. CDR3 coding DNA: TGTGCCAGCAGTGCCCCCTCTGGAAACACCATATATTTT. It is translated as CASSAPSGNTIYF. This rearrangement joins TRBV25-1 to TRBJ1-3, with D unclear. V lost 4 bases and J lost 0, with 4 bases in between. The CDR3 consists of 13 residues. Germline assignment: CDR1 MGHDK and CDR2 SYGVNS.

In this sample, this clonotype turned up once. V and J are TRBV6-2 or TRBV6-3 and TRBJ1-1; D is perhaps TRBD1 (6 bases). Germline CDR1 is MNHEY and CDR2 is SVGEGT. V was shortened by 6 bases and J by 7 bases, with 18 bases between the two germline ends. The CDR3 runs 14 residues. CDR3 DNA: TGTGCCAGCAGATTCCTGTCGGGGGCTGATGAAGCTTTCTTT. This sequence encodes CASRFLSGADEAFF.

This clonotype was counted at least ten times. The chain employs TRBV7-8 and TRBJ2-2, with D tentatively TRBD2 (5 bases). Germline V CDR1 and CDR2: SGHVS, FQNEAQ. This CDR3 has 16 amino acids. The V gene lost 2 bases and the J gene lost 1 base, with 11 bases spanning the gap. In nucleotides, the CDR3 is TGTGCCAGCAGCTTATTTCGGACTGGGAACACCGGGGAGCTGTTTTTT. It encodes CASSLFRTGNTGELFF. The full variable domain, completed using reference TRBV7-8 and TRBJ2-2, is GAGVSQSPRYKVAKRGQDVALRCDPISGHVSLFWYQQALGQGPEFLTYFQNEAQLDKSGLPSDRFFAERPEGSVSTLKIQRTQQEDSAVYLCASSLFRTGNTGELFFGEGSRLTVL.

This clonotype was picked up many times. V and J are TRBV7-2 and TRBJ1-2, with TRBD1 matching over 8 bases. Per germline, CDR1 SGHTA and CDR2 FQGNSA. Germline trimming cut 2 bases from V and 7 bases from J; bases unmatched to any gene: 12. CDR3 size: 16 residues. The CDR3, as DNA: TGTGCCAGCAGCTTACAGACAGGGGCATTAAGTTTTGGCTACACCTTC. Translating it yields CASSLQTGALSFGYTF.

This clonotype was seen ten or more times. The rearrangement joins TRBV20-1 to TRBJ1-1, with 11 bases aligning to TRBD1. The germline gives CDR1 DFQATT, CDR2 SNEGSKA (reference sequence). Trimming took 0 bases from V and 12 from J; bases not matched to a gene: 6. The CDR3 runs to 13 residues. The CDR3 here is CSAREWDRGSPFF. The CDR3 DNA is TGCAGTGCTAGAGAGTGGGACAGGGGGTCGCCTTTCTTT.

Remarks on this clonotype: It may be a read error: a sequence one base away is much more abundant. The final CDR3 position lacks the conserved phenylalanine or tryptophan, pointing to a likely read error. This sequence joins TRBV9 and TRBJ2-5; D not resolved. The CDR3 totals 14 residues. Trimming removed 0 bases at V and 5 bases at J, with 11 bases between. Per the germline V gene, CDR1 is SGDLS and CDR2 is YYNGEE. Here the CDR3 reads CASSVGPSSETQYS. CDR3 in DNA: TGTGCCAGCAGCGTAGGGCCTAGTTCGGAGACCCAGTACTCC.

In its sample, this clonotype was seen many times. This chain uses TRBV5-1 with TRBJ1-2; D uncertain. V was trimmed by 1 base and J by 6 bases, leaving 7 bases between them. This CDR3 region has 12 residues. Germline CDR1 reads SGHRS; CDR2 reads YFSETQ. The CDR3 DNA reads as TGCGCCAGCAGCTTGTCGGGGAATGGCTACACCTTC. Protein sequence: CASSLSGNGYTF.

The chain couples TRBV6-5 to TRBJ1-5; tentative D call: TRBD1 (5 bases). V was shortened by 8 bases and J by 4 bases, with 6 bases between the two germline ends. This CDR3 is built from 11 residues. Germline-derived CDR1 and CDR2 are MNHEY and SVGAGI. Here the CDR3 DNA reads TGTGCCAGCGGGACGAATCAGCCCCAGCATTTT. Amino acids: CASGTNQPQHF.

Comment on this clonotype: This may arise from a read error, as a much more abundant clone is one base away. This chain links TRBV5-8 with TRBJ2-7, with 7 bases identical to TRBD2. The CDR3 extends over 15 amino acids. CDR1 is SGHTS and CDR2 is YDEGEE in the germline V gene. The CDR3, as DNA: TGTGTCAGCAGCCTATCCGGGACTACGGGCCGGGAGCAGTACTTC. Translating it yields CVSSLSGTTGREQYF.

CDR3 nucleotide sequence: TGTGCCATCAGTAACAGGGTAGAGGGTCGGGTGTATGGCTACACCTTC. Protein sequence: CAISNRVEGRVYGYTF. V and J are TRBV10-3 and TRBJ1-2; tentatively, D is TRBD1 (6 bases). The V end was cut by 5 bases, the J end by 5 bases, with 21 bases between. The CDR3 is 16 residues long. The germline V gene has CDR1 ENHRY and CDR2 SYGVKD.

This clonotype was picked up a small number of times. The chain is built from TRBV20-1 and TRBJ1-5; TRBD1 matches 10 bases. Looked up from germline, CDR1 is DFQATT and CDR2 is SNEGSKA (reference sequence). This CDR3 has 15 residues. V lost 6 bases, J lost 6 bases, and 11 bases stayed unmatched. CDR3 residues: CSADHTGQGFQPQHF. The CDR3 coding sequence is TGCAGTGCCGATCACACGGGACAGGGGTTTCAGCCCCAGCATTTT.

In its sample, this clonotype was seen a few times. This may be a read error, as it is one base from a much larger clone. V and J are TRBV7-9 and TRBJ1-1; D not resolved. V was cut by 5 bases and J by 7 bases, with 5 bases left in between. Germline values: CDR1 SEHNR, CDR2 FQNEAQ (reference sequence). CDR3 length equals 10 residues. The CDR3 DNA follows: TGTGCCAGCAGCGGGGATGAAGCTTTCTTT. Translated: CASSGDEAFF.

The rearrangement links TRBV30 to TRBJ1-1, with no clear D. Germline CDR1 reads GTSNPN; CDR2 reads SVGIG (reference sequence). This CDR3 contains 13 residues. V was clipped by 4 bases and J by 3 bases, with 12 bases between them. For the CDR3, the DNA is TGTGCCTGGAATAGAGGGCTCGACACTGAAGCTTTCTTT. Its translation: CAWNRGLDTEAFF.

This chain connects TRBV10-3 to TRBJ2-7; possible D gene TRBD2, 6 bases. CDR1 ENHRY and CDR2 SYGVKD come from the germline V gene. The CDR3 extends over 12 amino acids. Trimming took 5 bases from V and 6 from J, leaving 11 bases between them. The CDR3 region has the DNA TGTGCCATCAGTACCGGGAGCTCCGAGCAGTACTTC. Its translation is CAISTGSSEQYF.

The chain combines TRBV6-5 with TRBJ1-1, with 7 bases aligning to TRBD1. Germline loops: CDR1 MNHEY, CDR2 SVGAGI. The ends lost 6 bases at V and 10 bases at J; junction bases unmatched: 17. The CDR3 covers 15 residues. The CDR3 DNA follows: TGTGCCAGCAGGCCAAACGCCAGACAGGGTGGAGGAGCTTTCTTT. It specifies CASRPNARQGGGAFF.

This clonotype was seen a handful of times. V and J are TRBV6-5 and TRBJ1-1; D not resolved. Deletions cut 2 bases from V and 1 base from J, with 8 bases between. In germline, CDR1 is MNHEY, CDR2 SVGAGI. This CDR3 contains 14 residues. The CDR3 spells CASSYRFTNTEAFF. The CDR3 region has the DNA TGTGCCAGCAGTTACCGATTTACGAACACTGAAGCTTTCTTT.

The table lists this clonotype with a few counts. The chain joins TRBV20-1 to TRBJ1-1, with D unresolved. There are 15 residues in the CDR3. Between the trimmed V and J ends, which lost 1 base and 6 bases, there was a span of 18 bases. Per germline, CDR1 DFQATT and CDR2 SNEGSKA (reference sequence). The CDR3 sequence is CSARGSETTRAEAFF. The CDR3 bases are TGCAGTGCTAGAGGTTCCGAGACGACTCGGGCTGAAGCTTTCTTT.